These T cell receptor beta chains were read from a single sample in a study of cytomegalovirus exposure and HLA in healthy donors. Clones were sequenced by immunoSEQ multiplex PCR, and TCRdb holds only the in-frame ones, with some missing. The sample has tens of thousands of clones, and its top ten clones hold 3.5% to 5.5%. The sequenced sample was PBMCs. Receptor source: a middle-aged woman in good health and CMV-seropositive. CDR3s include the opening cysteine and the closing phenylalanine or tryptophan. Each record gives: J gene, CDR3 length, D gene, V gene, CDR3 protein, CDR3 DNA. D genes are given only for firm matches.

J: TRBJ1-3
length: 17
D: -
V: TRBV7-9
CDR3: CASSPRLGTYTGNTIYF
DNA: TGTGCCAGCAGCCCAAGACTCGGGACATACACTGGAAACACCATATATTTT

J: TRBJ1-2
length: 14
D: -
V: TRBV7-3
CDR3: CASSLRGGSYGYTF
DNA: TGTGCCAGCAGCTTACGGGGTGGGAGCTATGGCTACACCTTC

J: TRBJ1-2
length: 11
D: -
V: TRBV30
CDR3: CAWGQGYGYTF
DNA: TGTGCCTGGGGTCAGGGGTATGGCTACACCTTC

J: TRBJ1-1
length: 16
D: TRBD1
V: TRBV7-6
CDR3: CASSLVGEGQGDEAFF
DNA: TGTGCCAGCAGCTTAGTCGGCGAGGGACAGGGGGATGAAGCTTTCTTT

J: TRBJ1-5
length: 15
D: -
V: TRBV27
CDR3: CASSPSVLSNQPQHF
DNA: TGTGCCAGCAGCCCCTCAGTTCTGAGCAATCAGCCCCAGCATTTT

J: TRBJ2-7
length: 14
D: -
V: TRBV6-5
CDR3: CASSRGGEAYEQYF
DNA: TGTGCCAGCAGCAGGGGAGGGGAGGCATACGAGCAGTACTTC

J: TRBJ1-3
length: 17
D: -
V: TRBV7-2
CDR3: CASTASGGISSGNTIYF
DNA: TGTGCCAGCACCGCCTCGGGGGGTATCAGCTCTGGAAACACCATATATTTT

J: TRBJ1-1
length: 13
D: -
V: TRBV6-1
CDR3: CASRDTGGTEAFF
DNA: TGTGCCAGCAGAGACACGGGGGGGACTGAAGCTTTCTTT

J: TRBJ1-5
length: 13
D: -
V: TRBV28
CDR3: CASNDGVNQPQHF
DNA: TGTGCCAGCAACGACGGGGTCAATCAGCCCCAGCATTTT

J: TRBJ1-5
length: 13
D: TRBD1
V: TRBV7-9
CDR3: CASSKTGNQPQHF
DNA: TGTGCCAGCAGCAAGACAGGGAATCAGCCCCAGCATTTT

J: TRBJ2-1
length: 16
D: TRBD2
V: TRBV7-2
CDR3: CASSLATSTLHNEQFF
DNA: TGTGCCAGCAGCTTAGCGACTAGCACGCTCCACAATGAGCAGTTCTTC

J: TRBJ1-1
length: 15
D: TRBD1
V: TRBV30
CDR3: CAWRRPTGEGTEAFF
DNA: TGTGCCTGGAGACGCCCGACAGGGGAGGGGACTGAAGCTTTCTTT

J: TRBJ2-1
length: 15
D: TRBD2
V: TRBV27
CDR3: CASSIKRETYNEQFF
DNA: TGTGCCAGCAGCATAAAGCGGGAAACCTACAATGAGCAGTTCTTC

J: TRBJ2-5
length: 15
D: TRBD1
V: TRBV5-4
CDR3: CASSTPGQDRETQYF
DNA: TGTGCCAGCAGCACACCGGGACAGGATAGAGAGACCCAGTACTTC

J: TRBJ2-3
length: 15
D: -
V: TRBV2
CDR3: CASSGGTLSTDTQYF
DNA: TGTGCCAGCAGTGGCGGGACCCTGAGCACAGATACGCAGTATTTT

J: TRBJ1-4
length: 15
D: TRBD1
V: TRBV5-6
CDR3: CASSMGQGADEKLFF
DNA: TGTGCCAGCAGCATGGGACAGGGGGCCGATGAAAAACTGTTTTTT

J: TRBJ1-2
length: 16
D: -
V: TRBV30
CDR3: CAWSVPPTGYDYGYTF
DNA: TGTGCCTGGAGTGTACCCCCTACAGGGTATGACTATGGCTACACCTTC